This is a list of T cell receptor beta chains from one sample in a study of blood T cell repertoires in COVID-19. The repertoire was sequenced with immunoSEQ multiplex PCR; TCRdb's copy has only in-frame clones and lacks some. Altogether some 260,000 clones are present, roughly 91% being singletons, with the ten largest covering about 0.99%. Sequences were obtained from peripheral blood. The source of these receptors is a woman aged 40 to 55 who had recovered from COVID-19. Each CDR3 is given with its conserved first and last residue.

V	J	CDR3
TRBV27	TRBJ2-3	CASKHGGADTQYF
TRBV11-3	TRBJ2-2	CASSLGAGSPSNTGELFF
TRBV5-1	TRBJ1-6	CASSLLGSQGDSPLHF
TRBV27	TRBJ1-1	CASSLLGRNTEAFF
TRBV6-6	TRBJ1-2	CASSHRDSQFYGYTF
TRBV7-9	TRBJ1-5	CASSAGTVTGNQPQHF
TRBV7-9	TRBJ2-3	CASSPRRGGVTDTQYF
TRBV19	TRBJ1-1	CASSIGTGNLNTEAFF
TRBV27	TRBJ1-1	CASSLARNTEAFF
TRBV27	TRBJ2-1	CASGPTGSSYNEQFF
TRBV7-2	TRBJ1-1	CASSPTQGPGTEAFF
TRBV19	TRBJ2-7	CASGTGTYEQYF
TRBV10-3	TRBJ1-2	CAISGQAVGGYTF
TRBV10-3	TRBJ2-7	CAIREDRDYEQYF
TRBV30	TRBJ1-2	CAWSVRGQGYGYTF
TRBV3-1/TRBV3-2	TRBJ2-1	CASSQCPGDEQFF
TRBV18	TRBJ1-3	CASSPRTGVSGNTIYF
TRBV18	TRBJ1-1	CASSPSGTVNTEAFF
TRBV29-1	TRBJ1-2	CSVAGGTQGWGRYGYTF
TRBV4-1	TRBJ2-1	CASSPGEIESHEQFF
TRBV6-2/TRBV6-3	TRBJ1-2	CASSRASQGSYGYTF
TRBV9	TRBJ1-2	CASSVASTGYGYTF
TRBV27	TRBJ1-5	CASRLGGGVGQPQHF
TRBV5-6	TRBJ2-3	CASSLWRGASTDTQYF
TRBV11-1	TRBJ2-1	CASSPLSGNSYNEQFF
TRBV29-1	TRBJ2-1	CSVEDSGRFTYNEQFF
TRBV19	TRBJ1-4	CATNGGTKWEKLFF
TRBV18	TRBJ2-2	CASSPGLADTGELFF
TRBV9	TRBJ1-2	CASSAARGGLRYGYTF
TRBV2	TRBJ2-7	CASSEGLAVSYEQYF
TRBV4-3	TRBJ2-3	CASSQLQTSGSTDTQYF
TRBV5-4	TRBJ1-4	CASTAGQVANEKLFF
TRBV12-3/TRBV12-4	TRBJ1-2	CASSTGLYGYTF
TRBV15	TRBJ2-3	CATSRGAPRGPAGDTQYF
TRBV7-2	TRBJ2-7	CASSSYKGQGYEQYF
TRBV27	TRBJ2-1	CASSPDWGDEQFF
TRBV20-1	TRBJ1-3	CSASSGSGNTIYF